The 28 T cell receptor beta chains below come from one sample, sequenced in a study of metastatic and nonmetastatic thyroid tumors. Before thyroid surgery, none of the patients had received any treatment. TCRdb reanalyzed the PCR reads with MiXCR. The sample yields about 31,000 clones, approximately 20% seen once. Source material: blood. These receptors came from a female donor with papillary thyroid cancer or a benign thyroid nodule (not recorded which). Some clones in this sample may be carry-over from other donors' samples.

To note about this clone: Relative to the germline gene, one junction end is altered; a read error may explain this. V and J are TRBV4-1 and TRBJ1-5, with TRBD1 as a possible D gene (6 bases). The CDR3 spans 16 residues. The germline V gene has CDR1 MGHRA and CDR2 YSYEKL. CDR3 amino acids: CASTQGTGQLDQPQHF. The CDR3 coding sequence is TGCGCTAGCACCCAAGGGACTGGACAGCTAGATCAGCCCCAGCATTTT.

The CDR3 sequence is CASSGPSGLNEQYF. Here the CDR3 DNA reads TGTGCCAGCAGTGGACCATCGGGATTAAACGAGCAGTACTTC. The rearrangement links TRBV6-1 to TRBJ2-7; D is perhaps TRBD2 (5 bases). Germline V gives CDR1 MNHNS, CDR2 SASEGT. The CDR3 totals 14 residues. The germline V and J ends were trimmed by 4 bases and 5 bases, with 15 bases remaining between them.

This clone was observed at least ten times. V and J are TRBV12-3 or TRBV12-4 and TRBJ2-1; 13 positions match TRBD2. With 1 base clipped from V and 3 bases from J, the junction kept 6 bases outside the gene matches. The CDR3 runs to 18 residues. Written as DNA, the CDR3 is TGTGCCAGCAGTTTAGACTACCGACTAGCGGGGGGCTACAATGAGCAGTTCTTC. This sequence encodes CASSLDYRLAGGYNEQFF.

The chain recombines TRBV11-2 with TRBJ1-1, with a tentative D call TRBD1 (5 bases). CDR1 and CDR2 from the germline V gene are SGHAT and FQNNGV. Between the trimmed V and J ends, which lost 1 base and 1 base, there was a span of 10 bases. There are 15 residues in the CDR3. The CDR3 nucleotides read TGTGCCAGCAGCTTAGTTAGGGACTCGAACACTGAAGCTTTCTTT. Translation: CASSLVRDSNTEAFF.

In its sample, this clone is medium-sized. This CDR3 reads CASWYKPTEAFF. Written as DNA, the CDR3 is TGTGCCAGCTGGTACAAACCGACTGAAGCTTTCTTT. This chain joins TRBV28 and TRBJ1-1; D is uncertain. The V gene's germline CDR1 is MDHEN and CDR2 SYDVKM. V gave up 8 bases and J gave up 5 bases, with 12 bases separating them. The CDR3 loop spans 12 amino acids.

This clone was seen at least ten times. The chain couples TRBV9 to TRBJ1-1, with 7 nucleotides matching TRBD1. The CDR3 is 15 amino acids. CDR1 SGDLS and CDR2 YYNGEE come from the germline V gene. V lost 3 bases and J lost 5; bases outside the gene matches: 10. CDR3 DNA: TGTGCCAGCAGCGCCGCTACAGGGGTCGCTACTGAAGCTTTCTTT. It encodes CASSAATGVATEAFF.

This clone appeared many times. This chain joins TRBV28 and TRBJ2-6, with D unclear. The CDR3 length is 16 residues. Trimming took 5 bases from V and 0 from J, leaving 11 bases between them. The germline gives CDR1 MDHEN, CDR2 SYDVKM. CDR3 nucleotides: TGTGCCAGCAGTCCGAGAGGCATCTCTGGGGCCAACGTCCTGACTTTC. It yields the protein CASSPRGISGANVLTF.

The sample holds many counts of this clone. The chain couples TRBV9 to TRBJ2-3; D remains unclear. CDR3 size: 16 residues. V gave up 4 bases and J gave up 2 bases, with 17 bases separating them. The germline gives CDR1 SGDLS, CDR2 YYNGEE. The CDR3 nucleotides are TGTGCCAGCAGCTCCAACAAGAGACTTGACACAGATACGCAGTATTTT. This encodes CASSSNKRLDTDTQYF.

This clone was seen repeatedly, ten times or more. The sample contains more than one DNA sequence encoding this CDR3. The V and J genes are TRBV19 and TRBJ2-3; 14 nucleotides agree with TRBD2. The CDR3 has 17 residues. Germline V gives CDR1 LNHDA, CDR2 SQIVND (reference sequence). Trimming at V came to 7 bases and at J to 4 bases, leaving 10 bases not matched to a gene. CDR3 loop: CASTGLAGGGGPDTQYF. CDR3 nucleotide sequence: TGTGCCAGTACCGGACTAGCGGGAGGAGGGGGCCCAGATACGCAGTATTTT.

This clone was seen many times. This chain connects TRBV18 to TRBJ1-1; D is unresolved. The CDR3 has 11 residues. Germline loops: CDR1 KGHSH, CDR2 LQKENI. With 2 bases removed from V and 8 bases from J, the gap between germline ends came to 6 bases. DNA for the CDR3: TGTGCCAGCTCACCAGGGGAAGAAGCTTTCTTT. Translating it yields CASSPGEEAFF.

About this clone itself: A read error is likely, as this CDR3 ends without the conserved phenylalanine or tryptophan. V gene TRBV11-1 combines with J gene TRBJ2-1, with TRBD2 matching over 7 bases. Trimming cost V 6 bases and J 2 bases; bases outside gene matches: 13. Germline CDR1 reads SGHAT; CDR2 reads FQDESV (reference sequence). The CDR3 contains 17 residues. DNA of the CDR3: TGTGCCAGCAGAGCCCCCGCTAGCGGAGGGCCCTACAATGAGCAGTTCTCC. The encoded protein is CASRAPASGGPYNEQFS.

This clone was counted ten times or more. The chain uses TRBV14 and TRBJ1-2; no clear D. The CDR3 length is 13 residues. Trimming took 3 bases from V and 0 from J, leaving 5 bases between them. The V gene's germline CDR1 is SGHDN and CDR2 FVKESK. As DNA, the CDR3 is TGTGCCAGCAGCCAGGGAGCTAACTATGGCTACACCTTC. Translation gives CASSQGANYGYTF.

This clone has ten or more counts. The J gene is TRBJ2-1, the V gene TRBV7-3, with D possibly matching TRBD2 (6 bases). This CDR3 is 15 amino acids long. Germline lookup yields CDR1 SGHTA and CDR2 FQGTGA. Trimming shortened V by 5 bases and J by 8 bases, and 19 bases separated the two germline ends. CDR3 loop: CASSPLAERMDEQFF. The CDR3 DNA reads as TGTGCCAGCAGCCCCTTAGCGGAGCGGATGGATGAGCAGTTCTTC.

Many counts were recorded for this clone. The genes are TRBV28 and TRBJ1-1; 12 bases line up with TRBD1. V lost 4 bases, J lost 5 bases, and 8 bases stayed unmatched. Germline loops: CDR1 MDHEN, CDR2 SYDVKM. The CDR3 spans 16 residues. The CDR3: CASSSPGQGAGTEAFF. CDR3 coding DNA: TGTGCCAGCAGTTCTCCGGGACAGGGGGCCGGGACTGAAGCTTTCTTT.

This clone was observed at least ten times. CDR3 amino acids: CSVEDWGSGYTF. DNA for the CDR3: TGCAGCGTTGAAGATTGGGGATCTGGCTACACCTTC. This rearrangement joins TRBV29-1 to TRBJ1-2; no definite D call. The CDR3 is 12 amino acids. Trimming removed 0 bases from V and 7 bases from J, with 9 bases in between. Germline lookup yields CDR1 SQVTM and CDR2 ANQGSEA.

A few counts support this clone. This rearrangement joins TRBV6-6 to TRBJ1-1; no clear D gene. V was shortened by 0 bases and J by 4 bases, with 9 bases between the two germline ends. CDR3 length: 14 residues. Germline V gene data show CDR1 as MNHNY and CDR2 as SVGAGI (reference sequence). CDR3 loop: CASSYSPSSTEAFF. In DNA form, the CDR3 reads TGTGCCAGCAGTTACTCACCGTCGTCCACTGAAGCTTTCTTT.

The table lists this clone with many counts. The chain combines TRBV20-1 with TRBJ2-7; D not certain. CDR1 and CDR2 from the germline V gene are DFQATT and SNEGSKA (reference sequence). This CDR3 is built from 15 residues. The V and J ends lost 2 bases and 0 bases respectively, with 14 bases between them. The CDR3: CSARNSGRNSYEQYF. CDR3 DNA: TGCAGTGCTAGAAACTCAGGCCGAAACTCCTACGAGCAGTACTTC.

This chain joins TRBV5-4 and TRBJ2-7, with TRBD1 matching 9 bases. V lost 4 bases to trimming and J lost 7 bases; unmatched junction nucleotides: 12. The germline V gene has CDR1 SGHNT and CDR2 YYREEE (reference sequence). This CDR3 has 15 residues. The CDR3 spells CASSPFAGTGPEQYF. As DNA, the CDR3 is TGTGCCAGCAGCCCCTTCGCCGGGACAGGGCCAGAGCAGTACTTC.

With respect to this clone: Mismatch with germline at one junction end may stem from a read error. CDR3 coding DNA: TGCAGTGCGCACAGGGTAGGGGGCCCAACCGGGGACCTGTTTTTT. It yields the protein CSAHRVGGPTGDLFF. The chain joins TRBV20-1 to TRBJ2-2, with 7 bases matching TRBD1. Germline CDR1 DFQATT, CDR2 SNEGSKA (reference sequence). The CDR3 consists of 15 residues.

The genes are TRBV5-1 and TRBJ2-5, with 9 bases lining up with TRBD2. Losses at the gene ends were 3 bases for V and 2 bases for J; bases not matched to a gene: 2. This CDR3 contains 14 residues. CDR1 is SGHRS and CDR2 is YFSETQ in the germline V gene. CDR3 bases: TGCGCCAGCAGCTGGGGACTAGCTCAAGAGACCCAGTACTTC. Translation: CASSWGLAQETQYF.

This clone has a count of ten or more. The J gene is TRBJ2-3, the V gene TRBV10-3, with a possible D match to TRBD1 (6 bases). V lost 2 bases and J 14 bases, leaving 11 bases between the germline ends. This CDR3 is built from 11 residues. The germline V gene has CDR1 ENHRY and CDR2 SYGVKD. The CDR3 bases are TGTGCCATCAGTGAGGGGGACATATTGTATTTT. This translates into CAISEGDILYF.

This clone was detected a few times. The CDR3 DNA sequence: TGTGCCAGCATCGAATTAGGACAGGGGGTTCGTGTCTACACCTTC. This gives the protein CASIELGQGVRVYTF. This chain connects TRBV27 to TRBJ1-2, with TRBD1 identical over 10 bases. CDR1 is MNHEY, CDR2 SMNVEV, per germline (reference sequence). The CDR3 covers 15 residues. J was trimmed by 10 bases and V by 7 bases; bases with no gene match: 15.

This clone was observed many times. The chain carries TRBV29-1 and TRBJ1-1; unclear D gene. This CDR3 is built from 13 residues. Germline V CDR1 and CDR2: SQVTM, ANQGSEA. Trimming pared 4 bases from V and 4 bases from J, leaving 13 bases between. The CDR3 sequence is CSVGVGVGTEAFF. In nucleotides, the CDR3 is TGCAGCGTTGGGGTCGGGGTGGGCACTGAAGCTTTCTTT.

The chain has TRBV9 and TRBJ1-1; tentatively, D is TRBD1 (5 bases). The CDR3 length is 13 residues. Germline V gives CDR1 SGDLS, CDR2 YYNGEE. The germline V and J ends were trimmed by 0 bases and 5 bases, with 8 bases remaining between them. The CDR3 region is CASSVEGKTEAFF. CDR3 coding DNA: TGTGCCAGCAGCGTAGAGGGGAAAACTGAAGCTTTCTTT.

Of note for this clone: An end of the junction differs from the germline gene, which may be a read error. The genes are TRBV11-2 and TRBJ2-1; maybe TRBD2 (5 bases). Germline loops: CDR1 SGHAT, CDR2 FQNNGV. The CDR3 totals 14 residues. The CDR3, as DNA: TGCGCCAGCAGCTTCCAACGGGATTACAATGAGCAGTTCTTC. Its protein is CASSFQRDYNEQFF.

On this clone: One junction end disagrees with the germline gene, perhaps due to a read error. Other DNA sequences in the sample encode the same CDR3. The CDR3 sequence is CASSLVAGANVLTF. The DNA of the CDR3 is TGTGCCAGCAGCCTAGTAGCCGGGGCCAACGTCCTGACTTTC. The J gene is TRBJ2-6, the V gene TRBV5-1; D not certain. The CDR3 runs to 14 residues. Germline V gene data show CDR1 as SGHRS and CDR2 as YFSETQ.

This clone was picked up many times. In DNA, the CDR3 is TGTGCCAGCAGCCAACAGGACCTCCCAGGTCAGCCCCAGCATTTT. It codes for CASSQQDLPGQPQHF. This chain joins TRBV9 and TRBJ1-5, with D possibly matching TRBD1 (5 bases). The CDR3 has 15 amino acids. CDR1 is SGDLS, CDR2 YYNGEE, per germline. The V gene lost 4 bases and the J gene lost 6 bases, with 17 bases spanning the gap.

This clone occurred many times. J is TRBJ2-7 and V is TRBV19; 10 nucleotides match TRBD1. CDR1 LNHDA and CDR2 SQIVND come from the germline V gene (reference sequence). V was clipped by 5 bases and J by 2 bases; unmatched bases: 6. This CDR3 region has 15 residues. The CDR3 region has the DNA TGTGCCAGTAGTCCGGGACAGGGGTCGACCTACGAGCAGTACTTC. The encoded protein is CASSPGQGSTYEQYF.